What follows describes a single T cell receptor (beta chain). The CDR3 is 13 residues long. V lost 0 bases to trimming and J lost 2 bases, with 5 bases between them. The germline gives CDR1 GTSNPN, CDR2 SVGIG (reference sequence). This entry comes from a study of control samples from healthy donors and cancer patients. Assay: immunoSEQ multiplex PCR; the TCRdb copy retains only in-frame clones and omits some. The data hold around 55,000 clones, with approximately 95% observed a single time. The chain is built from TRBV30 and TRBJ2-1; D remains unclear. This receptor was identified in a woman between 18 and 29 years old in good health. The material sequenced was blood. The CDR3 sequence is CAWSVGTYNEQFF. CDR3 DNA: TGTGCCTGGAGTGTGGGGACCTACAATGAGCAGTTCTTC. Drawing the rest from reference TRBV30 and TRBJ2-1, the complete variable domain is SQTIHQWPATLVQPVGSPLSLECTVEGTSNPNLYWYRQAAGRGLQLLFYSVGIGQISSEVPQNLSASRPQDRQFILSSKKLLLSDSGFYLCAWSVGTYNEQFFGPGTRLTVL.